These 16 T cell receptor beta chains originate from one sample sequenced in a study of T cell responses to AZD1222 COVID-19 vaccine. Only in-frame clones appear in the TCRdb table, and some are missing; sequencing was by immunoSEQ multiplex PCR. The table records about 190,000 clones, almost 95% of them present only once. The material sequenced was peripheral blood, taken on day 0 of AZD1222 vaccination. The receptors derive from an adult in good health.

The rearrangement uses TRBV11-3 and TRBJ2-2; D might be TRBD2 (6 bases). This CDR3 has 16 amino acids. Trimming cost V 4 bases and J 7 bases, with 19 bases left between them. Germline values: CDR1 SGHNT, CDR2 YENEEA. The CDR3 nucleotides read TGTGCCAGCAGCTCGCGAACTAGCCCGCTTAGCGGGGAGCTGTTTTTT. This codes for CASSSRTSPLSGELFF.

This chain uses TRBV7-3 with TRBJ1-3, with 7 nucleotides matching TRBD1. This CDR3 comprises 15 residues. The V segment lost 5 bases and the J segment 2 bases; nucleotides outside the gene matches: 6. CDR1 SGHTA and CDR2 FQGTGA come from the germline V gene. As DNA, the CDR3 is TGTGCCAGCAGCCAGACAGGGCAACCTGGAAACACCATATATTTT. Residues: CASSQTGQPGNTIYF.

For the CDR3, the DNA is TGTGCCAGCAGCCAAGGCACCCTAGCGGGAGCGAATGAGCAGTTCTTC. Protein sequence: CASSQGTLAGANEQFF. The chain is built from TRBV4-2 and TRBJ2-1; 10 bases align to TRBD2. The CDR3 is 16 residues long. Trimming at V came to 1 base and at J to 7 bases, leaving 7 bases not matched to a gene. Germline V CDR1 and CDR2: LGHNA, YNFKEQ.

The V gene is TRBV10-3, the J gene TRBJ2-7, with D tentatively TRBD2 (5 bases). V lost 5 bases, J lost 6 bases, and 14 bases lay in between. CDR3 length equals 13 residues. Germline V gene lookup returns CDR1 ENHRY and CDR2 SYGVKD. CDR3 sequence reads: CAISYGVASEQYF. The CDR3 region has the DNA TGTGCCATCAGTTACGGGGTCGCCTCCGAGCAGTACTTC.

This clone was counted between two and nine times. This chain's CDR3 is CASSLDGPYGYTF. The CDR3 DNA is TGTGCCAGCAGCTTGGATGGACCCTATGGCTACACCTTC. The chain employs TRBV5-6 and TRBJ1-2, with D hard to call. The length of the CDR3 is 13 residues. Deletions cut 0 bases from V and 4 bases from J, with 7 bases between. The germline gives CDR1 SGHDT, CDR2 YYEEEE.

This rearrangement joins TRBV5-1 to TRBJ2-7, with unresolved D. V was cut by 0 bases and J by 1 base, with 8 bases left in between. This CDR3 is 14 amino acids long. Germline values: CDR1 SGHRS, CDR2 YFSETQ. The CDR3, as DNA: TGCGCCAGCAGCTTGGGTGCGAGGTCCTACGAGCAGTACTTC. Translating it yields CASSLGARSYEQYF.

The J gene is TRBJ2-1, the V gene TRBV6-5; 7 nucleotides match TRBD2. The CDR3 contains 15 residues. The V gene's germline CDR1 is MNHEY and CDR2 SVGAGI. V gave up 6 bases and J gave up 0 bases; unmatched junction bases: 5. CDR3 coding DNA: TGTGCCAGCAGGGGGGGGACGAGCTCCTACAATGAGCAGTTCTTC. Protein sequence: CASRGGTSSYNEQFF.

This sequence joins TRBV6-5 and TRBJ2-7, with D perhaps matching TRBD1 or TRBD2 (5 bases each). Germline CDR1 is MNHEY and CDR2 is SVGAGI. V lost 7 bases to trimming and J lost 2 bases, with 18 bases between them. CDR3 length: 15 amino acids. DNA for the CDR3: TGTGCCAGCATTTTAGGACGGGGCCTCACCTACGAGCAGTACTTC. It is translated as CASILGRGLTYEQYF.

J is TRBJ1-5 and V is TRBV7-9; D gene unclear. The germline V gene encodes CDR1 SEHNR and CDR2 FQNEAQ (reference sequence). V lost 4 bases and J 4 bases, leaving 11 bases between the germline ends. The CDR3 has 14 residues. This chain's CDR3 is CASSSRVANQPQHF. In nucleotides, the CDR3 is TGTGCCAGCAGCTCTAGGGTGGCAAATCAGCCCCAGCATTTT.

CDR3 protein: CASSLDPPGGYQETQYF. The CDR3 DNA follows: TGTGCCAGCAGCTTAGACCCGCCGGGAGGATACCAAGAGACCCAGTACTTC. The V call is TRBV11-3, the J call TRBJ2-5, with 7 bases identical to TRBD2. The CDR3 extends over 17 amino acids. Unmatched junction bases numbered 7, after V lost 0 bases and J lost 0 bases. Germline V gene lookup returns CDR1 SGHNT and CDR2 YENEEA.

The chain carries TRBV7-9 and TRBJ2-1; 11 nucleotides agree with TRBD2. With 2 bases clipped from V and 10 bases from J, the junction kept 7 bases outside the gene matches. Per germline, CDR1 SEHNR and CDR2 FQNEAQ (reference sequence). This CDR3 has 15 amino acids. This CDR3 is CASSLKRLAGREQFF. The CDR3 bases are TGTGCCAGCAGCTTAAAAAGACTAGCGGGAAGAGAGCAGTTCTTC.

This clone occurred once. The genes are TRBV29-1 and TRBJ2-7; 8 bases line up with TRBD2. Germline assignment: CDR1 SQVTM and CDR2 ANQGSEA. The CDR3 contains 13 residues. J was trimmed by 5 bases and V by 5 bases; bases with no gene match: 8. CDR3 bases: TGCAGCGTTCCCTCGGGAGGGGACGACGAGCAGTACTTC. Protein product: CSVPSGGDDEQYF.

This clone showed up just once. The CDR3: CASSFNEQFF. CDR3 DNA: TGTGCCAGCAGTTTCAATGAGCAGTTCTTC. This chain links TRBV6-5 with TRBJ2-1; D call uncertain. Germline V lookup: CDR1 MNHEY, CDR2 SVGAGI. The CDR3 totals 10 residues. V was clipped by 4 bases and J by 6 bases, with 1 base between them.

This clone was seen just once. The CDR3 DNA is TGTGCCAGCAGTAGAGGGACTAGCGGGAGGGCCCGGGAGACCCAGTACTTC. This codes for CASSRGTSGRARETQYF. The rearrangement joins TRBV6-2 or TRBV6-3 to TRBJ2-5, with 16 bases that match TRBD2. The CDR3 consists of 17 residues. Germline CDR1 reads MNHEY; CDR2 reads SVGEGT. V dropped 5 bases and J dropped 5; count of bases not matched to a gene: 8.

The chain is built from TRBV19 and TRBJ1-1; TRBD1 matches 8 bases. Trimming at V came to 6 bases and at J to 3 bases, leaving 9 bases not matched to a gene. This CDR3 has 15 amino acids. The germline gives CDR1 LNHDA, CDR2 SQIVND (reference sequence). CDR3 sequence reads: CASRAPGQAHTEAFF. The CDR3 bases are TGTGCCAGTAGAGCCCCGGGACAGGCTCACACTGAAGCTTTCTTT.

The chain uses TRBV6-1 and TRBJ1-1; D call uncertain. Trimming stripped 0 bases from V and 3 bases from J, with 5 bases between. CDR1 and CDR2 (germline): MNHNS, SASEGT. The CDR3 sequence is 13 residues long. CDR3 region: CASSEAFHTEAFF. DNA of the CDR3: TGTGCCAGCAGTGAAGCCTTCCACACTGAAGCTTTCTTT.